The sequence of this TCR beta chain was determined in a study of Graves' ophthalmopathy and Graves' hyperthyroidism. Amplified material comprised TCR beta CDR3 regions derived from RNA transcripts. Second-round multiplex PCR came after first-round RT-PCR with HTBI primers. TCRdb analysed the multiplex PCR reads with MiXCR anew, one entry per CDR3 protein. The data contain some 410,000 distinct CDR3 sequences, 20% to 25% of them singletons. Many counts were recorded for this clonotype. Between the trimmed V and J ends, which lost 1 base and 7 bases, there was a span of 14 bases. The CDR3 has 15 amino acids.

Sample: peripheral blood. This chain links TRBV12-3 or TRBV12-4 with TRBJ1-5; a weak D match, TRBD1 (5 bases). This receptor was taken from a woman aged 18-29 years with stable Graves' hyperthyroidism. CDR3 sequence (DNA): TGTGCCAGCAGTTTAGGTGGGGGAAGAGGACAGCCCCAGCATTTT. Residues: CASSLGGGRGQPQHF.